The 19 T cell receptor beta chains reported below all come from one sample, sequenced in a study of blood T cell repertoires in COVID-19. TCRdb's copy holds only in-frame clones and misses some; the assay was immunoSEQ multiplex PCR. The profile covers approximately 51,000 clones, with about 87% appearing a single time and over 2% taken by the ten largest. The specimen sequenced was peripheral blood. The receptor set was obtained from an elderly woman with COVID-19, enrolled during active disease.

The chain joins TRBV27 to TRBJ1-5; D might be TRBD1 (6 bases). Germline V gives CDR1 MNHEY, CDR2 SMNVEV (reference sequence). V dropped 7 bases and J dropped 0 bases, with 13 bases sitting between them. The CDR3 consists of 15 residues. This CDR3 reads CASKKQGYSNQPQHF. The CDR3 DNA reads TGTGCCAGCAAAAAACAGGGTTATAGCAATCAGCCCCAGCATTTT.

J is TRBJ1-6 and V is TRBV27; 7 nucleotides match TRBD1. The J segment lost 7 bases and the V segment lost 6 bases, leaving 21 bases of the junction unmatched. The CDR3 contains 19 residues. Looked up from germline, CDR1 is MNHEY and CDR2 is SMNVEV (reference sequence). The CDR3 loop reads CASRIRGPLDRQQNSPLHF. The CDR3 DNA sequence: TGTGCCAGCAGAATAAGGGGACCCTTGGACAGGCAACAAAATTCACCCCTCCACTTT.

This chain uses TRBV11-2 with TRBJ1-1, with TRBD1 matching over 7 bases. The CDR3 loop spans 14 amino acids. CDR1 SGHAT and CDR2 FQNNGV come from the germline V gene. V was clipped by 3 bases and J by 5 bases; unmatched bases: 6. The CDR3 spells CASSFIQGGTEAFF. The CDR3 DNA reads TGTGCCAGCAGCTTCATCCAGGGGGGAACTGAAGCTTTCTTT.

The chain employs TRBV25-1 and TRBJ2-7; possible D gene TRBD1, 6 bases. This CDR3 is 14 amino acids long. Looked up from germline, CDR1 is MGHDK and CDR2 is SYGVNS. The V end was cut by 4 bases, the J end by 2 bases, with 12 bases between. The CDR3 spells CASSGTGIPYEQYF. CDR3 coding DNA: TGTGCCAGCAGTGGAACAGGGATCCCCTACGAGCAGTACTTC.

CDR3 sequence: CASRRTGDNSPLHF. The CDR3 region has the DNA TGTGCCAGCAGGAGGACAGGGGACAATTCACCCCTCCACTTT. J is TRBJ1-6 and V is TRBV7-9; 9 bases are shared with TRBD1. The CDR3 sequence is 14 residues long. Germline CDR1 and CDR2: SEHNR and FQNEAQ (reference sequence). After removal of 6 bases from V and 7 bases from J, the junction contained 4 bases not matched to a gene.

V usage is TRBV19 and J usage is TRBJ1-5, with D tentatively TRBD1 (6 bases). Trimming took off 3 bases at V and 6 bases at J, with 9 bases between the two ends. The germline gives CDR1 LNHDA, CDR2 SQIVND (reference sequence). This CDR3 spans 13 amino acids. This CDR3 is CASSMMGAQPQHF. CDR3 coding DNA: TGTGCCAGTAGTATGATGGGGGCTCAGCCCCAGCATTTT.

The chain recombines TRBV14 with TRBJ1-2; D not certain. The V gene's germline CDR1 is SGHDN and CDR2 FVKESK. Trimming left V 5 bases short and J 4 bases short, with 8 bases between. This CDR3 is built from 12 residues. Here the CDR3 reads CASSEGPYGYTF. In nucleotides, the CDR3 is TGTGCCAGCAGCGAGGGTCCCTATGGCTACACCTTC.

The chain uses TRBV10-1 and TRBJ1-1; D possibly corresponds to TRBD1 (6 bases). The V end was cut by 5 bases, the J end by 1 base, with 11 bases between. Germline V gene sequence: CDR1 WNHNN, CDR2 SYGVQD (reference sequence). This CDR3 contains 14 residues. The CDR3 is CASSTDRSNTEAFF. CDR3 DNA: TGCGCCAGCAGTACAGACAGGTCGAACACTGAAGCTTTCTTT.

V gene TRBV28 combines with J gene TRBJ1-4; D is perhaps TRBD1 (5 bases). Germline V gene data show CDR1 as MDHEN and CDR2 as SYDVKM. V dropped 3 bases and J dropped 3 bases, with 23 bases sitting between them. This CDR3 contains 19 residues. CDR3 region: CASSFTTPQGGTSNEKLFF. The DNA of the CDR3 is TGTGCCAGCAGTTTTACGACTCCCCAGGGAGGGACTTCTAATGAAAAACTGTTTTTT. Full variable domain (missing parts from reference TRBV28 and TRBJ1-4): DVKVTQSSRYLVKRTGEKVFLECVQDMDHENMFWYRQDPGLGLRLIYFSYDVKMKEKGDIPEGYSVSREKKERFSLILESASTNQTSMYLCASSFTTPQGGTSNEKLFFGSGTQLSVL.

This chain uses TRBV2 with TRBJ1-2; 10 bases line up with TRBD1. CDR1 is SNHLY and CDR2 is FYNNEI in the germline V gene. With 6 bases clipped from V and 0 bases from J, the junction kept 13 bases outside the gene matches. The CDR3 extends over 18 amino acids. Here the CDR3 reads CASSDSGTGDVANYGYTF. CDR3 sequence (DNA): TGTGCCAGCAGCGACTCAGGGACAGGGGATGTAGCTAACTATGGCTACACCTTC.

The rearrangement links TRBV9 to TRBJ2-3; the match to TRBD2 covers 11 bases. Unmatched junction bases numbered 4, after V lost 3 bases and J lost 1 base. The CDR3 is 16 amino acids. The germline CDR1 and CDR2 sequences are SGDLS and YYNGEE. This CDR3 is CASSGRLAGRTDTQYF. In DNA form, the CDR3 reads TGTGCCAGCAGCGGTCGACTAGCGGGGCGCACAGATACGCAGTATTTT.

V and J are TRBV5-5 and TRBJ2-5; 7 nucleotides align to TRBD2. The V gene's germline CDR1 is SGHKS and CDR2 YYEKEE (reference sequence). There are 16 residues in the CDR3. Unmatched junction bases numbered 7, after V lost 0 bases and J lost 2 bases. CDR3 sequence reads: CASSLGSSGRQETQYF. CDR3 in DNA: TGTGCCAGCAGCTTGGGGTCTAGCGGAAGGCAAGAGACCCAGTACTTC. The whole variable domain, remainder taken from reference TRBV5-5 and TRBJ2-5, is DAGVTQSPTHLIKTRGQQVTLRCSPISGHKSVSWYQQVLGQGPQFIFQYYEKEERGRGNFPDRFSARQFPNYSSELNVNALLLGDSALYLCASSLGSSGRQETQYFGPGTRLLVL.

The chain uses TRBV3-1 (or the pseudogene TRBV3-2) and TRBJ2-3, with D hard to call. CDR3 length equals 14 residues. Deletions cut 3 bases from V and 0 bases from J, with 7 bases between. Germline CDR1 is LGHDT and CDR2 is YNNKEL (reference sequence). The CDR3 spells CASSHLVSTDTQYF. The CDR3 bases are TGTGCCAGCAGCCACCTTGTGAGCACAGATACGCAGTATTTT.

This chain uses TRBV23-1 with TRBJ2-2, with TRBD2 identical over 15 bases. TRBV23-1 counts as an open reading frame of uncertain function. The V segment lost 2 bases and the J segment 6 bases; nucleotides outside the gene matches: 7. The CDR3 is 18 amino acids. The CDR3 protein is CASSQQGLAGGPAGELFF. The CDR3, as DNA: TGCGCCAGCAGTCAACAAGGACTAGCGGGAGGGCCGGCCGGGGAGCTGTTTTTT.

The chain employs TRBV4-1 and TRBJ2-1, with D hard to call. Trimming took off 4 bases at V and 0 bases at J, with 19 bases between the two ends. This CDR3 region has 18 residues. Germline lookup yields CDR1 MGHRA and CDR2 YSYEKL. CDR3 coding DNA: TGCGCCAGCAGCCCCAAGAGGATAAGTGTTACCTCCTACAATGAGCAGTTCTTC. Amino acid sequence: CASSPKRISVTSYNEQFF.

The chain carries TRBV30 and TRBJ1-1; possible D gene TRBD1, 5 bases. The CDR3 covers 10 residues. Trimming left V 2 bases short and J 10 bases short, with 8 bases between. CDR1 and CDR2 (germline): GTSNPN, SVGIG (reference sequence). The CDR3 DNA reads as TGTGCCTGGAGTACCAGGGCAGCTTTCTTT. The encoded protein is CAWSTRAAFF. The variable domain in full, with the rest retrieved from reference TRBV30 and TRBJ1-1, is SQTIHQWPATLVQPVGSPLSLECTVEGTSNPNLYWYRQAAGRGLQLLFYSVGIGQISSEVPQNLSASRPQDRQFILSSKKLLLSDSGFYLCAWSTRAAFFGQGTRLTVV.

V is TRBV9 and J is TRBJ1-3; TRBD1 matches 9 bases. J lost 4 bases, V lost 4 bases, and 6 bases had no gene match. This CDR3 is built from 15 residues. Germline CDR1 and CDR2: SGDLS and YYNGEE. DNA of the CDR3: TGTGCCAGCAGCATGGGACAGGGAGGCGGAAACACCATATATTTT. Encoded protein: CASSMGQGGGNTIYF.

With regard to this clone: The junction differs from germline at one of its ends, possibly a read error. The CDR3 reads CATGRAGGYGYTF. The CDR3 region has the DNA TGTGCCACCGGCAGAGCGGGGGGCTATGGCTACACCTTC. The chain couples TRBV15 to TRBJ1-2; D might be TRBD1 (5 bases). In germline, CDR1 is LNHNV, CDR2 YYDKDF (reference sequence). The CDR3 covers 13 residues.

The rearrangement uses TRBV10-1 and TRBJ2-1, with 8 nucleotides matching TRBD2. The germline V gene has CDR1 WNHNN and CDR2 SYGVQD (reference sequence). V was clipped by 4 bases and J by 0 bases; unmatched bases: 11. CDR3 size: 18 residues. The CDR3 protein is CASSASFGGGHSYNEQFF. The CDR3 bases are TGCGCCAGCAGTGCCTCGTTTGGCGGGGGGCACTCCTACAATGAGCAGTTCTTC.